This T cell receptor beta chain was recorded in a study of breast tumors, draining lymph nodes, adjacent tissues (dated by TCRdb to the mid-2010s). Describing the broader study: In breast cancer patients, the study compared the TCR beta repertoires of tumor, adjacent nontumor tissue and axillary lymph nodes. The study aimed to assess the relationships and possible T-cell exchange between tumor, surrounding tissue and draining lymph node repertoires in human breast cancer. The study at large found these results: The data were judged consistent with most tumor T cells deriving from the lymph node and then expanding within tumor tissue. Tumor and nontumor tissue repertoires were found to be significantly more similar in luminal-like than in basal-like breast cancer. The study presented the conclusion that tumor T cells originate in lymph nodes as consistent with a hypothesis, not as something directly demonstrated. Tumor T-cell repertoires showed less diversity than lymph node repertoires and more diversity than nontumor tissue repertoires, and tumor T-cell repertoires showed preferential V and J gene usage.

The sample holds many counts of this clonotype. There is no known antigen for this receptor. No base-level quality is on record; no much larger clone is a single base apart. Lymph node samples were obtained from the axillary draining lymph nodes of breast cancer patients. CDR3 length: 15 amino acids, cysteine to phenylalanine. Just the 45-base CDR3 DNA is kept, in frame starting at base 1. CDR1 and CDR2, looked up from the germline V gene, are ENHRY and SYGVKD. V and J are trimmed by 2 bases and 7 bases, and the gene matches miss 7 bases of the junction. TCRdb names Illumina HiSeq 2000 as the instrument used. Multiplex PCR amplification was used to build the TCR beta chain libraries. High-throughput sequencing was used to analyze the amplified TCR beta chain products. TCRdb reanalyzed the raw reads on its own, using fastp at Q25 for trimming and MiXCR for clone calling, and kept in-frame beta chains. A single entry per CDR3 protein holds the most common genes and DNA from its merged rows. For this sample the table gives some 100,000 distinct CDR3 sequences, of which 21% were detected only once. Approximately 1.3% of the sample rests with the top ten.

The chain was built from TRBV10-3 and TRBJ2-1, with 8 bases matching TRBD1. Sequencing input: axillary lymph node tissue. The TCR was taken from a female donor with breast cancer. Some clones in this sample may be carry-over from other donors' samples. In nucleotide form, the sequence is TGTGCCATCAGTGAGAGGCAGGGGGCAAGGAATGAGCAGTTCTTC. The encoded protein is CAISERQGARNEQFF.